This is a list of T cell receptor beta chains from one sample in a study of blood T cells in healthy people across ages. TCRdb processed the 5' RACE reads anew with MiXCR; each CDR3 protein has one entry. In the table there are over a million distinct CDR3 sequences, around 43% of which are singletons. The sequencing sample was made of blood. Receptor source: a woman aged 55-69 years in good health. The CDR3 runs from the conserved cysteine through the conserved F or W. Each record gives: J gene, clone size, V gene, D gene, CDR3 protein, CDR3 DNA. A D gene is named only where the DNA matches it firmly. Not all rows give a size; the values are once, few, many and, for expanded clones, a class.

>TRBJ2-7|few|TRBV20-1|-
CSAALGGTYEQYF
TGCAGTGCAGCCCTAGGCGGCACGTACGAGCAGTACTTC
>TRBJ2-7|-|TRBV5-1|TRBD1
CASSDRVEGEQYF
TGCGCCAGCAGCGACAGGGTCGAGGGGGAGCAGTACTTC
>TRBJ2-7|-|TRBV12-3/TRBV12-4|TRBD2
CASSGHGTSGSYEQYF
TGTGCCAGCAGTGGCCATGGGACTAGCGGGAGTTACGAGCAGTACTTC
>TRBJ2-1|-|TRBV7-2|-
CASSTRDTEYNEQFF
TGTGCCAGCAGCACCCGGGACACCGAATACAATGAGCAGTTCTTC
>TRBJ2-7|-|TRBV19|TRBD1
CASSIRTGSSYEQYF
TGTGCCAGTAGTATCCGGACAGGGAGCTCCTACGAGCAGTACTTC
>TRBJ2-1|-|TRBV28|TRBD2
CASSSLAGDRSYNEQFF
TGTGCCAGCAGTTCACTAGCGGGAGATCGCTCCTACAATGAGCAGTTCTTC
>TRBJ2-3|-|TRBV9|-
CASSKTSWADTQYF
TGTGCCAGCAGCAAAACTAGTTGGGCCGATACGCAGTATTTT
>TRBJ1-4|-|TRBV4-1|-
CASSQDSGGIEKLFF
TGCGCCAGCAGCCAAGATTCGGGGGGTATTGAAAAACTGTTTTTT
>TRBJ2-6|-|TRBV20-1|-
CSARGQIGLTF
TGCAGTGCTAGAGGCCAGATCGGCTTGACTTTC
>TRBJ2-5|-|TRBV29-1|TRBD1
CSVARDRDKTQYF
TGCAGCGTAGCAAGGGACAGGGATAAGACCCAGTACTTC
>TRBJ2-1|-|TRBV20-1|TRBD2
CSARIRTSGKHNEQFF
TGCAGTGCTAGGATACGGACTAGCGGGAAACACAATGAGCAGTTCTTC
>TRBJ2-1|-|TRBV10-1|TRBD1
CASSDGQGIDEQFF
TGCGCCAGCAGTGATGGACAGGGTATCGATGAGCAGTTCTTC
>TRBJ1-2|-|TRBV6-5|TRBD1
CASFSGQGAIGYTF
TGTGCCAGCTTCTCGGGACAGGGGGCAATAGGCTACACCTTC
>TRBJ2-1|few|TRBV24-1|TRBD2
CATSEILAGGSNEQFF
TGTGCCACCAGTGAGATACTAGCGGGAGGGTCCAATGAGCAGTTCTTC
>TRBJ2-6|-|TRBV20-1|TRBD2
CSAGTSGSFGANVLTF
TGCAGTGCCGGGACTAGCGGGAGTTTTGGGGCCAACGTCCTGACTTTC
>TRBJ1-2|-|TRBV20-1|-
CSAPQALSNYGYTF
TGCAGTGCGCCGCAGGCCCTTTCTAACTATGGCTACACCTTC
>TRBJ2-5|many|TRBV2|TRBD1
CASGTGQETQYF
TGTGCCAGCGGGACAGGGCAAGAGACCCAGTACTTC
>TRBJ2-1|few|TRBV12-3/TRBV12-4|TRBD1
CASSYTGGAQFF
TGTGCCAGCAGTTACACAGGGGGCGCGCAGTTCTTC
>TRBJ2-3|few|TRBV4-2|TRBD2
CASSQGRAAGGDTQYF
TGTGCCAGCAGCCAAGGGCGCGCAGCGGGAGGGGATACGCAGTATTTT
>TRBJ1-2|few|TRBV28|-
CASSPSVGEGTYGYTF
TGTGCCAGCAGTCCCAGCGTGGGTGAAGGGACCTATGGCTACACCTTC
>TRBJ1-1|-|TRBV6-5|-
CASSYSPTAREAFF
TGTGCCAGCAGTTACTCCCCGACCGCCCGTGAAGCTTTCTTT
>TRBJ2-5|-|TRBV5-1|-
CASGPLGVQETQYF
TGCGCCAGCGGCCCTCTGGGGGTCCAAGAGACCCAGTACTTC
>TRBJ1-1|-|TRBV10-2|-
CASRGTPTNGEAFF
TGCGCCAGCAGAGGGACTCCCACGAACGGTGAAGCTTTCTTT
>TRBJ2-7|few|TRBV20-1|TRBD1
CSATWGQGLEEQYF
TGCAGTGCTACTTGGGGACAGGGTTTGGAAGAGCAGTACTTC
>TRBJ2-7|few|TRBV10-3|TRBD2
CAISAGLSGGFYEQYF
TGTGCCATCAGTGCTGGCTTGTCGGGAGGGTTCTACGAGCAGTACTTC
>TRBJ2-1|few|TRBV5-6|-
CASSLDPDVNEQFF
TGTGCCAGCAGCTTGGACCCGGATGTCAATGAGCAGTTCTTC
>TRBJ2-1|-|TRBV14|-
CASSQRGASEQFF
TGTGCCAGCAGCCAACGGGGGGCCAGTGAGCAGTTCTTC
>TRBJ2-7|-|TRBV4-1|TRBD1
CASSPQNDRASYEQYF
TGCGCCAGCAGCCCCCAAAACGACAGGGCGTCCTACGAGCAGTACTTC
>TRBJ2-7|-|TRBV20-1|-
CSARRDFSYEQYF
TGCAGTGCGAGACGGGACTTCTCCTACGAGCAGTACTTC
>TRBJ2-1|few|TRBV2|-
CASSEGTGWGSYNEQFF
TGTGCCAGCAGTGAAGGAACCGGGTGGGGCTCCTACAATGAGCAGTTCTTC
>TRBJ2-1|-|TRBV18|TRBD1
CASSPGQVEKSRFF
TGTGCCAGCTCACCCGGACAGGTTGAGAAATCGAGGTTCTTC
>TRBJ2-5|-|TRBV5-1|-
CASSIGKETQYF
TGCGCCAGCAGCATCGGGAAAGAGACCCAGTACTTC
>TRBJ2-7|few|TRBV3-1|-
CASSQVVYEQYF
TGTGCCAGCAGCCAAGTTGTCTACGAGCAGTACTTC
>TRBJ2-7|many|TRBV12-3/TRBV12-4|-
CASTPRGGDYEQYF
TGTGCCAGCACCCCCAGGGGAGGGGACTACGAGCAGTACTTC
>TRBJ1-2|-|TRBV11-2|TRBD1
CASTVSPGQALYGYTF
TGTGCCAGCACCGTATCACCGGGACAGGCCCTCTATGGCTACACCTTC
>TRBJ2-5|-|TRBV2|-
CAKRLGGETQYF
TGTGCCAAAAGACTTGGTGGAGAGACCCAGTACTTC
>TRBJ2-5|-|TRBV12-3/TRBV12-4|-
CASSSGLREETQYF
TGTGCCAGCAGCTCTGGGCTAAGGGAAGAGACCCAGTACTTC
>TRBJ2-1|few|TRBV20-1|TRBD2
CSAKGLAGGQNEQFF
TGCAGTGCAAAGGGGCTAGCGGGAGGGCAAAATGAGCAGTTCTTC
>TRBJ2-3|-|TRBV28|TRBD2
CASSFSSSGIRTDTQYF
TGTGCCAGCAGTTTTTCTTCTAGCGGGATAAGGACAGATACGCAGTATTTT
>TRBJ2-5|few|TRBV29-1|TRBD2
CSVGTLAGVGQETQYF
TGCAGCGTTGGGACTCTAGCGGGAGTAGGCCAAGAGACCCAGTACTTC
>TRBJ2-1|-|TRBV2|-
CASIEPYNEQFF
TGTGCCAGCATCGAACCCTACAATGAGCAGTTCTTC
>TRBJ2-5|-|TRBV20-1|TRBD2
CSAPLRGEETQYF
TGCAGTGCACCCCTCCGGGGGGAAGAGACCCAGTACTTC
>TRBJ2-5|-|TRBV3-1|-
CASSHDRPGPWFEQYF
TGTGCCAGCAGCCACGATCGACCGGGACCGTGGTTTGAGCAGTACTTC
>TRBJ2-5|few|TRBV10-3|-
CATEDAGETQYF
TGTGCCACCGAGGATGCAGGGGAGACCCAGTACTTC
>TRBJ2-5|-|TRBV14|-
CASSQGPRALRETQYF
TGTGCCAGCAGCCAAGGACCCAGGGCCCTGAGAGAGACCCAGTACTTC
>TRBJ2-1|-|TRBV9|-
CASSVGVGRISNERFF
TGTGCCAGCAGCGTCGGGGTAGGGAGAATTTCCAATGAGCGGTTCTTC
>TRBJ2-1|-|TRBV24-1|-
CATSDSGSSGNEQFF
TGTGCCACCAGTGATTCCGGGAGTTCAGGAAATGAGCAGTTCTTC